These 20 T cell receptor beta chains were all obtained from the same sample, sequenced in a study of CD8 T cells in Susac syndrome. RNA was extracted with the RNeasy kit, and a quantity of about 0.5 to 1 ug was reverse transcribed using random hexamers. TCRdb called the immunoSEQ multiplex PCR reads again in MiXCR, with one record for every CDR3 protein. The sample includes over 100,000 distinct CDR3 sequences, 90% to 96% seen only once; the top ten take just over 0.095%. Sequencing was carried out using CD4+ T cells from PBMCs. These receptors came from a human donor in good health.

J is TRBJ2-5 and V is TRBV20-1, with 9 bases identical to TRBD2. Germline V gives CDR1 DFQATT, CDR2 SNEGSKA (reference sequence). The junction had 7 bases not matched to a gene; V was cut back by 1 base and J by 4 bases. There are 15 residues in the CDR3. The CDR3 sequence is CSARGWLAGTETQYF. The CDR3 DNA reads TGCAGTGCTAGAGGTTGGCTAGCGGGAACAGAGACCCAGTACTTC.

V and J are TRBV20-1 and TRBJ2-7; D gene uncertain. Germline CDR1 DFQATT, CDR2 SNEGSKA (reference sequence). Trimming pared 0 bases from V and 4 bases from J, leaving 10 bases between. The CDR3 is 13 amino acids. The CDR3: CSARDGGTYEQYF. The CDR3 region has the DNA TGCAGTGCTAGAGATGGTGGCACATACGAGCAGTACTTC.

V and J are TRBV11-2 and TRBJ2-3, with TRBD2 matching 12 bases. Per the germline V gene, CDR1 is SGHAT and CDR2 is FQNNGV. The CDR3 sequence is 18 residues long. Losses at the gene ends were 5 bases for V and 3 bases for J; bases not matched to a gene: 12. The CDR3 here is CASSLRLAGATSTDTQYF. The CDR3 coding sequence is TGTGCCAGCAGCCTTCGACTAGCGGGAGCGACTTCTACAGATACGCAGTATTTT.

The genes are TRBV3-1 and TRBJ1-1, with unresolved D. The CDR3 covers 14 residues. In germline, CDR1 is LGHDT, CDR2 YNNKEL (reference sequence). V was clipped by 1 base and J by 1 base, with 7 bases between them. The CDR3 bases are TGTGCCAGCAGCCAAGGGCCAGGGAACACTGAAGCTTTCTTT. Protein: CASSQGPGNTEAFF.

V is TRBV4-1 and J is TRBJ1-2, with 9 bases lining up with TRBD1. CDR3 size: 14 residues. With 3 bases clipped from V and 4 bases from J, the junction kept 3 bases outside the gene matches. Germline lookup yields CDR1 MGHRA and CDR2 YSYEKL. CDR3 nucleotides: TGCGCCAGCAGCCAGGTGGGACAGGGCTATGGCTACACCTTC. Amino acid sequence: CASSQVGQGYGYTF.

The chain joins TRBV3-1 to TRBJ2-1; perhaps TRBD2 as D (5 bases). Germline V gene data show CDR1 as LGHDT and CDR2 as YNNKEL (reference sequence). The CDR3 extends over 14 amino acids. V was shortened by 4 bases and J by 9 bases, with 16 bases between the two germline ends. The CDR3 protein is CASSLGGARLEQFF. As DNA, the CDR3 is TGTGCCAGCAGCCTCGGAGGCGCAAGGCTTGAGCAGTTCTTC.

V usage is TRBV29-1 and J usage is TRBJ2-1; TRBD1 agrees at 10 bases. The CDR3 spans 17 residues. After removal of 1 base from V and 2 bases from J, the junction contained 8 bases not matched to a gene. Germline V gene data show CDR1 as SQVTM and CDR2 as ANQGSEA. The CDR3 sequence: CSVEGLDRGGTYNEQFF. CDR3 DNA: TGCAGCGTTGAAGGGTTGGACAGGGGGGGCACCTACAATGAGCAGTTCTTC.

The chain carries TRBV7-6 and TRBJ2-7; D uncertain. V was cut by 1 base and J by 2 bases, with 21 bases left in between. The germline CDR1 and CDR2 sequences are SGHVS and FNYEAQ. The CDR3 is 18 residues long. As DNA, the CDR3 is TGTGCCAGCAGCTTAGTTCCGCCGCGGCAGGAGTTTACCTACGAGCAGTACTTC. Protein sequence: CASSLVPPRQEFTYEQYF.

This chain links TRBV4-1 with TRBJ2-5, with D possibly TRBD1 on 5 matching bases. Germline values: CDR1 MGHRA, CDR2 YSYEKL. CDR3 length equals 13 residues. The ends were cut back, 3 bases at V and 2 bases at J, with 7 bases in the middle. This CDR3 is CASSQQGQETQYF. For the CDR3, the DNA is TGCGCCAGCAGCCAGCAGGGTCAAGAGACCCAGTACTTC.

This chain joins TRBV2 and TRBJ1-3; D unresolved. The CDR3 contains 12 residues. Per the germline V gene, CDR1 is SNHLY and CDR2 is FYNNEI. V lost 2 bases, J lost 3 bases, and 2 bases lay in between. The CDR3 DNA sequence: TGTGCCAGCAGTGAAAGTGGAAACACCATATATTTT. Encoded protein: CASSESGNTIYF.

This clonotype was observed once. This sequence joins TRBV20-1 and TRBJ2-1; D possibly uses TRBD1 or TRBD2 (5 bases each). The CDR3 length is 15 residues. Trimming cost V 5 bases and J 7 bases, with 21 bases left between them. Germline CDR1 DFQATT, CDR2 SNEGSKA (reference sequence). The CDR3 DNA is TGCAGTGCTTCCCCAGTCGGGACCATCGCTAATGAGCAGTTCTTC. As protein: CSASPVGTIANEQFF.

The V call is TRBV30, the J call TRBJ2-2; D is unclear. The CDR3 has 14 residues. CDR1 and CDR2 from the germline V gene are GTSNPN and SVGIG (reference sequence). With 4 bases removed from V and 3 bases from J, the gap between germline ends came to 12 bases. The CDR3 loop is CAWNVGSYTGELFF. CDR3 coding DNA: TGTGCCTGGAATGTTGGGTCCTACACCGGGGAGCTGTTTTTT.

The chain employs TRBV29-1 and TRBJ2-7; TRBD2 aligns across 9 bases. V trimming: 6 bases; J trimming: 2 bases; junction bases outside the gene matches: 11. The CDR3 contains 15 residues. Germline lookup yields CDR1 SQVTM and CDR2 ANQGSEA. The CDR3 sequence: CSVRGSSGRTYEQYF. DNA for the CDR3: TGCAGCGTCAGGGGATCGAGCGGGAGGACCTACGAGCAGTACTTC.

This clonotype was seen only once. The chain couples TRBV7-9 to TRBJ1-1; tentatively, D is TRBD1 (6 bases). Germline-derived CDR1 and CDR2 are SEHNR and FQNEAQ (reference sequence). Trimming removed 3 bases from V and 5 bases from J, with 13 bases in between. The CDR3 has 14 residues. The chain's CDR3 is CASSLGGTLTEAFF. For the CDR3, the DNA is TGTGCCAGCAGCTTGGGGGGCACGCTTACTGAAGCTTTCTTT.

The chain joins TRBV5-1 to TRBJ1-6; no clear D. The CDR3 spans 14 residues. CDR1 SGHRS and CDR2 YFSETQ come from the germline V gene. V was pared by 0 bases and J by 5 bases, with 6 bases between. This CDR3 is CASSLGAHNSPLHF. In DNA form, the CDR3 reads TGCGCCAGCAGCTTGGGGGCGCATAATTCACCCCTCCACTTT.

The V gene is TRBV9, the J gene TRBJ2-7; D is possibly TRBD1 (5 bases). Trimming shortened V by 6 bases and J by 3 bases, and 16 bases separated the two germline ends. The CDR3 is made up of 14 amino acids. CDR1 SGDLS and CDR2 YYNGEE come from the germline V gene. CDR3 amino acids: CASNLLGQGYEQYF. The CDR3 DNA reads as TGTGCCAGCAACCTCCTGGGCCAGGGCTACGAGCAGTACTTC.

Here the CDR3 reads CASSLKAAGTDTQYF. The CDR3 DNA follows: TGTGCCAGCAGCTTAAAAGCGGCTGGCACAGATACGCAGTATTTT. The rearrangement joins TRBV7-8 to TRBJ2-3; TRBD2 is a possible D gene (5 bases). In germline, CDR1 is SGHVS, CDR2 FQNEAQ. The CDR3 totals 15 residues. Trimming took 2 bases from V and 1 from J, leaving 10 bases between them.

The chain employs TRBV2 and TRBJ1-5, with D hard to call. Trimming stripped 2 bases from V and 7 bases from J, with 9 bases between. The CDR3 has 13 amino acids. The germline gives CDR1 SNHLY, CDR2 FYNNEI. The CDR3 reads CASSELPGQPQHF. DNA of the CDR3: TGTGCCAGCAGTGAACTACCGGGGCAGCCCCAGCATTTT.

With respect to this clonotype: Compared with germline, one end of the junction differs, possibly owing to a read error. The rearrangement joins TRBV20-1 to TRBJ2-1, with D possibly being TRBD1 or TRBD2 (6 bases each). From germline, CDR1 is DFQATT and CDR2 SNEGSKA (reference sequence). The CDR3 contains 11 residues. As DNA, the CDR3 is TGCAGTGCGGCGCAGGGGCCTCTGGGGGGCTTC. Protein: CSAAQGPLGGF.

The chain couples TRBV7-2 to TRBJ1-2, with 7 bases aligning to TRBD1. Germline CDR1 reads SGHTA; CDR2 reads FQGNSA. Trimming cost V 4 bases and J 3 bases; bases outside gene matches: 2. There are 13 residues in the CDR3. The CDR3 spells CASSSGGHYGYTF. The CDR3 DNA reads TGTGCCAGCAGCTCAGGGGGGCACTATGGCTACACCTTC. The variable domain in full, completed from reference TRBV7-2 and TRBJ1-2, reads GAGVSQSPSNKVTEKGKDVELRCDPISGHTALYWYRQSLGQGLEFLIYFQGNSAPDKSGLPSDRFSAERTGGSVSTLTIQRTQQEDSAVYLCASSSGGHYGYTFGSGTRLTVV.